The source of this T cell receptor (beta chain) is a study of blood T cell repertoires in COVID-19. On the study more broadly: PBMCs, B-cell-depleted T cells, or T cells provided the cDNA or gDNA that made up the material.

Germline V gene sequence: CDR1 KGHSH, CDR2 LQKENI. CDR3 size: 17 residues. Losses at the gene ends were 3 bases for V and 0 bases for J; bases not matched to a gene: 5. Assay used: immunoSEQ multiplex PCR; TCRdb lists only in-frame clones, some missing. This table holds hundreds of thousands of clones, over 70% found once. The rearrangement links TRBV18 to TRBJ2-6; the match to TRBD2 covers 7 bases. The sequence was collected from a human donor in a cohort sampled during active COVID-19. Material: peripheral blood. Here the CDR3 reads CASSPVAGRSGANVLTF. The CDR3 region has the DNA TGTGCCAGCTCACCTGTAGCGGGCCGCTCTGGGGCCAACGTCCTGACTTTC. Based on the CDR3 plus reference TRBV18 and TRBJ2-6, the full variable domain is NAGVMQNPRHLVRRRGQEARLRCSPMKGHSHVYWYRQLPEEGLKFMVYLQKENIIDESGMPKERFSAEFPKEGPSILRIQQVVRGDSAAYFCASSPVAGRSGANVLTFGAGSRLTVL.